The 21 T cell receptor beta chains listed next were all sequenced from one sample in a study of cytomegalovirus exposure and HLA in healthy donors. Amplification used 60 Vbeta primers and 13 Jbeta primers. Data came from immunoSEQ multiplex PCR; TCRdb stores just in-frame clones and leaves some out. The repertoire consists of under 150,000 clones, with roughly 89% occurring once and the leading ten covering less than 5.5%. The specimen sequenced was PBMCs. These receptors were collected from a woman in her 30s in good health and CMV-seronegative.

The chain joins TRBV19 to TRBJ2-5; TRBD2 matches 11 bases. The CDR3 sequence is 15 residues long. Germline lookup yields CDR1 LNHDA and CDR2 SQIVND (reference sequence). The V segment lost 5 bases and the J segment 4 bases; nucleotides outside the gene matches: 6. The DNA for the CDR3 is TGTGCCAGTAGTCCCATAGCGGGAGGGGTAGAGACCCAGTACTTC. Translated, it gives CASSPIAGGVETQYF.

J is TRBJ1-1 and V is TRBV18; D might be TRBD1 (6 bases). Germline V gene data show CDR1 as KGHSH and CDR2 as LQKENI. The CDR3 has 15 amino acids. V lost 5 bases to trimming and J lost 5 bases, with 18 bases between them. CDR3 sequence reads: CASSSQGEFETEAFF. CDR3 nucleotides: TGTGCCAGCTCATCACAGGGAGAGTTCGAGACTGAAGCTTTCTTT.

V is TRBV5-6 and J is TRBJ2-1; perhaps TRBD2 as D (6 bases). CDR1 is SGHDT and CDR2 is YYEEEE in the germline V gene. CDR3 length equals 18 residues. Between the trimmed V and J ends, which lost 3 bases and 0 bases, there was a span of 19 bases. The CDR3, as DNA: TGTGCCAGCAGCTCGCGGACTACCCAAACCCTCTCCTACAATGAGCAGTTCTTC. Protein: CASSSRTTQTLSYNEQFF.

V and J are TRBV7-8 and TRBJ1-5; tentatively, D is TRBD1 (5 bases). Trimming took 2 bases from V and 10 from J, leaving 15 bases between them. Germline assignment: CDR1 SGHVS and CDR2 FQNEAQ. The CDR3 consists of 14 residues. CDR3 nucleotide sequence: TGTGCCAGCAGCTTAATCCGGACAATTATACCCCAGCATTTT. It specifies CASSLIRTIIPQHF. Filled out from reference TRBV7-8 and TRBJ1-5, the complete variable domain reads GAGVSQSPRYKVAKRGQDVALRCDPISGHVSLFWYQQALGQGPEFLTYFQNEAQLDKSGLPSDRFFAERPEGSVSTLKIQRTQQEDSAVYLCASSLIRTIIPQHFGDGTRLSIL.

The rearrangement links TRBV14 to TRBJ1-1; tentative D call: TRBD1 (5 bases). Germline loops: CDR1 SGHDN, CDR2 FVKESK. The CDR3 totals 17 residues. V lost 2 bases, J lost 3 bases, and 19 bases lay in between. The CDR3 region is CASSQLSAGTGDTEAFF. CDR3 sequence (DNA): TGTGCCAGCAGCCAATTGTCGGCCGGGACGGGGGACACTGAAGCTTTCTTT. The full variable domain, rest sourced from reference TRBV14 and TRBJ1-1, is EAGVTQFPSHSVIEKGQTVTLRCDPISGHDNLYWYRRVMGKEIKFLLHFVKESKQDESGMPNNRFLAERTGGTYSTLKVQPAELEDSGVYFCASSQLSAGTGDTEAFFGQGTRLTVV.

V usage is TRBV30 and J usage is TRBJ2-3; 8 positions agree with TRBD2. CDR3 length: 14 amino acids. V lost 3 bases and J lost 2; bases outside the gene matches: 4. Germline-derived CDR1 and CDR2 are GTSNPN and SVGIG (reference sequence). The CDR3 loop reads CAWSWTSPTDTQYF. The CDR3 DNA sequence: TGTGCCTGGAGCTGGACTAGCCCCACAGATACGCAGTATTTT.

J is TRBJ1-2 and V is TRBV7-2; 8 positions match TRBD1. Losses at the gene ends were 2 bases for V and 8 bases for J; bases not matched to a gene: 7. The germline V gene has CDR1 SGHTA and CDR2 FQGNSA. The CDR3 is 14 residues long. In DNA form, the CDR3 reads TGTGCCAGCAGCTTAAGTCCTACAGGGGGGGGCTACACCTTC. Translating it yields CASSLSPTGGGYTF.

The rearrangement joins TRBV11-2 to TRBJ1-3, with a tentative D call TRBD1 (5 bases). Germline V CDR1 and CDR2: SGHAT, FQNNGV. The CDR3 spans 16 residues. V shed 0 bases and J shed 2 bases, with 11 bases lying between them. The CDR3: CASSLDGAAAGNTIYF. In DNA, the CDR3 is TGTGCCAGCAGCTTAGATGGGGCCGCAGCTGGAAACACCATATATTTT.

The gene calls are TRBV7-6 and TRBJ1-3; the D is unclear. Per germline, CDR1 SGHVS and CDR2 FNYEAQ. This CDR3 has 16 amino acids. Trimming stripped 0 bases from V and 0 bases from J, with 9 bases between. This CDR3 is CASSLASGPSGNTIYF. As DNA, the CDR3 is TGTGCCAGCAGCTTAGCGTCAGGCCCCTCTGGAAACACCATATATTTT.

The chain has TRBV5-1 and TRBJ2-7, with D maybe TRBD2 (6 bases). The CDR3 runs 14 residues. Germline CDR1 SGHRS, CDR2 YFSETQ. The V end lost 0 bases, the J end lost 5 bases, and 12 bases lay between the germline ends. Here the CDR3 DNA reads TGCGCCAGCAGCTTGGGGGACTTTTGGGACGAGCAGTACTTC. Its protein product is CASSLGDFWDEQYF.

This clone has a handful of counts. The chain links TRBV5-6 to TRBJ2-7; TRBD1 matches at 9 bases. This CDR3 spans 14 amino acids. Germline V gives CDR1 SGHDT, CDR2 YYEEEE. Germline trimming cut 4 bases from V and 5 bases from J; bases unmatched to any gene: 7. CDR3 amino acids: CASSTGQGRNEQYF. The DNA for the CDR3 is TGTGCCAGCAGCACCGGACAGGGGCGGAACGAGCAGTACTTC. The whole variable domain, remainder taken from reference TRBV5-6 and TRBJ2-7, is DAGVTQSPTHLIKTRGQQVTLRCSPKSGHDTVSWYQQALGQGPQFIFQYYEEEERQRGNFPDRFSGHQFPNYSSELNVNALLLGDSALYLCASSTGQGRNEQYFGPGTRLTVT.

J is TRBJ1-1 and V is TRBV11-2, with TRBD1 identical over 10 bases. The CDR3 extends over 15 amino acids. Trimming took 5 bases from V and 5 from J; bases not matched to a gene: 8. Per the germline V gene, CDR1 is SGHAT and CDR2 is FQNNGV. The CDR3 sequence is CASSPSTGGLTEAFF. In nucleotides, the CDR3 is TGTGCCAGCAGCCCGTCGACAGGGGGCTTGACTGAAGCTTTCTTT.

The rearrangement links TRBV6-1 to TRBJ2-2; tentatively, D is TRBD1 (5 bases). This CDR3 region has 15 residues. Trimming removed 4 bases from V and 4 bases from J, with 13 bases in between. Germline CDR1 MNHNS, CDR2 SASEGT. This CDR3 reads CASSADRRLTGELFF. The CDR3 DNA follows: TGTGCCAGCAGTGCCGACAGACGACTCACCGGGGAGCTGTTTTTT.

This chain links TRBV6-6 with TRBJ2-2; D unclear. Trimming removed 7 bases from V and 4 bases from J, with 10 bases in between. In germline, CDR1 is MNHNY, CDR2 SVGAGI (reference sequence). The CDR3 loop spans 13 amino acids. CDR3: CASTGSGTGELFF. The DNA for the CDR3 is TGTGCCAGCACCGGGTCCGGCACCGGGGAGCTGTTTTTT.

V and J are TRBV20-1 and TRBJ1-4; D not resolved. The V end lost 6 bases, the J end lost 3 bases, and 5 bases lay between the germline ends. The CDR3 totals 11 residues. The germline V gene has CDR1 DFQATT and CDR2 SNEGSKA (reference sequence). The CDR3 DNA sequence: TGCAGTGCGGCAGCTAATGAAAAACTGTTTTTT. Encoded protein: CSAAANEKLFF.

This chain connects TRBV23-1 to TRBJ2-7; 16 nucleotides line up with TRBD2. TRBV23-1 qualifies as an ORF whose function is uncertain. Germline trimming cut 6 bases from V and 9 bases from J; bases unmatched to any gene: 5. The CDR3 consists of 14 residues. DNA of the CDR3: TGCGCCAGCAGCCAAGGGACTAGCGGGAGGGGGCAGTACTTC. Encoded protein: CASSQGTSGRGQYF.

The V gene is TRBV7-8, the J gene TRBJ1-1; unclear D gene. Germline V gives CDR1 SGHVS, CDR2 FQNEAQ. The CDR3 extends over 15 amino acids. V dropped 0 bases and J dropped 8 bases, with 16 bases sitting between them. This chain's CDR3 is CASSLARERVGEAFF. The DNA for the CDR3 is TGTGCCAGCAGCTTAGCGCGGGAGAGGGTAGGGGAAGCTTTCTTT. Full variable domain (missing parts from reference TRBV7-8 and TRBJ1-1): GAGVSQSPRYKVAKRGQDVALRCDPISGHVSLFWYQQALGQGPEFLTYFQNEAQLDKSGLPSDRFFAERPEGSVSTLKIQRTQQEDSAVYLCASSLARERVGEAFFGQGTRLTVV.

This clone was detected once. The chain employs TRBV18 and TRBJ2-5, with TRBD1 identical over 10 bases. The CDR3 covers 15 residues. Germline assignment: CDR1 KGHSH and CDR2 LQKENI. The ends lost 5 bases at V and 5 bases at J; junction bases unmatched: 8. The CDR3 region is CASSTGTGVFETQYF. The CDR3 nucleotides are TGTGCCAGCTCAACCGGGACAGGGGTTTTTGAGACCCAGTACTTC.

Details on this clone: The germline gene is not matched at one end of the junction; a read error may be the cause. This chain connects TRBV7-9 to TRBJ1-6, with D unclear. Germline CDR1 and CDR2: SEHNR and FQNEAQ (reference sequence). CDR3 length: 12 residues. The CDR3 region is CSSSLSTSPLHF. CDR3 bases: TGTTCCAGCAGCTTATCTACTTCACCCCTCCACTTT. The full variable domain, in which reference TRBV7-9 and TRBJ1-6 provide the parts outside the CDR3, is DTGVSQNPRHKITKRGQNVTFRCDPISEHNRLYWYRQTLGQGPEFLTYFQNEAQLEKSRLLSDRFSAERPKGSFSTLEIQRTEQGDSAMYLCSSSLSTSPLHFGNGTRLTVT.

The chain has TRBV14 and TRBJ2-2; D possibly corresponds to TRBD1 (5 bases). Germline lookup yields CDR1 SGHDN and CDR2 FVKESK. CDR3 length: 14 amino acids. The V end lost 3 bases, the J end lost 0 bases, and 5 bases lay between the germline ends. CDR3 loop: CASSQGPNTGELFF. The CDR3 DNA sequence: TGTGCCAGCAGCCAGGGGCCGAACACCGGGGAGCTGTTTTTT.

This clone was detected once. The V call is TRBV19, the J call TRBJ1-2; TRBD1 matches 7 bases. This CDR3 is 13 amino acids long. V trimming: 4 bases; J trimming: 3 bases; junction bases outside the gene matches: 2. CDR1 is LNHDA and CDR2 is SQIVND in the germline V gene (reference sequence). The DNA of the CDR3 is TGTGCCAGTAGTACCAGGGGGGACTATGGCTACACCTTC. Amino acid sequence: CASSTRGDYGYTF.